This paragraph covers one TCR beta chain sequence. Antigen specificity is unknown. The data were taken from a study of PD-1 blockade in classical Hodgkin lymphoma. Notes on the study in general: Whoever responded completely had baseline diversity much like that seen in newly diagnosed patients. Individuals who commenced nivolumab within less than 1 year of ASCT were excluded. A significant rise in TCR diversity by C4D1 was seen for CD4+ but not CD8+ cells.

Assay: immunoSEQ multiplex PCR; the TCRdb copy retains only in-frame clones and omits some. Of some 39,000 clones detected, 88% appear once; the ten largest clones hold roughly 9.7%. This CDR3 contains 15 residues. CDR1 is SGDLS, CDR2 YYNGEE, per germline. Trimming took off 0 bases at V and 6 bases at J, with 13 bases between the two ends. Autologous stem cell transplantation was followed by relapse in every patient, and brentuximab vedotin exposure varied. This TCR was sampled from a human donor with classical Hodgkin lymphoma. The material sequenced was peripheral blood mononuclear cells (PBMCs), taken at baseline. This chain uses TRBV9 with TRBJ2-1, with D possibly being TRBD1 (6 bases). CDR3 bases: TGTGCCAGCAGCGTAGCTGACCCAGGGGTCAATGAGCAGTTCTTC. Translating it yields CASSVADPGVNEQFF.